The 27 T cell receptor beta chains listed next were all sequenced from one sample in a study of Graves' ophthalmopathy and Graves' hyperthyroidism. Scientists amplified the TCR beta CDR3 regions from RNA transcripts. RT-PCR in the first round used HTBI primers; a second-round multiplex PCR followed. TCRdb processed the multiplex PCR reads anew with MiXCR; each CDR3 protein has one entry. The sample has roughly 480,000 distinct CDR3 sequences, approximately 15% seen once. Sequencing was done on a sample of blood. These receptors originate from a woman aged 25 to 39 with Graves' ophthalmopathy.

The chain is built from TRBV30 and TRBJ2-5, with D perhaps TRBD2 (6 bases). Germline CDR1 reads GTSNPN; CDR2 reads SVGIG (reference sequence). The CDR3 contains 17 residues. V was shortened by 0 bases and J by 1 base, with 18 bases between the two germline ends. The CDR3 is CAWSVISGRALQETQYF. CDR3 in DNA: TGTGCCTGGAGTGTTATCTCCGGGAGAGCCCTCCAAGAGACCCAGTACTTC.

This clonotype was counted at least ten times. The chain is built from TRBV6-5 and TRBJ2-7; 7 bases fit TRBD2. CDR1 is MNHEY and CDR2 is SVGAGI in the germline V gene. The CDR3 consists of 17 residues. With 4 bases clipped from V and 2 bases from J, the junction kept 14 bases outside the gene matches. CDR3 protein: CASSSSVGRDAAYEQYF. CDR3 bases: TGTGCCAGCAGTTCCTCAGTGGGGAGGGACGCGGCCTACGAGCAGTACTTC.

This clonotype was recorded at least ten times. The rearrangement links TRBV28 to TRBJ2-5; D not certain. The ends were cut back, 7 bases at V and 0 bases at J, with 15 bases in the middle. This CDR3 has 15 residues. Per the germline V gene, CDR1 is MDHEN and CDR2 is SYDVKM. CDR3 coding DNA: TGTGCCAGCAATTTGGGCCACCAGTACCAAGAGACCCAGTACTTC. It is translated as CASNLGHQYQETQYF.

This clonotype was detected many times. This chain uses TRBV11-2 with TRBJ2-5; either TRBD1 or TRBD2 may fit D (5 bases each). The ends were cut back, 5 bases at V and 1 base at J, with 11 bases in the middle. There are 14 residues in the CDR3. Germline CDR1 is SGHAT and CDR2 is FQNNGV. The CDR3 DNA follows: TGTGCCAGCAGCCCAACGGGGCTCCAAGAGACCCAGTACTTC. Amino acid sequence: CASSPTGLQETQYF.

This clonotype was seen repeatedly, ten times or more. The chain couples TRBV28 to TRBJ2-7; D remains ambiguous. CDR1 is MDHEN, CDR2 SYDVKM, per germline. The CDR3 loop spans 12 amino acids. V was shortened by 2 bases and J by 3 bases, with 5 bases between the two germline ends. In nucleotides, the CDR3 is TGTGCCAGCAGTTTACCCGTCTACGAGCAGTACTTC. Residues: CASSLPVYEQYF.

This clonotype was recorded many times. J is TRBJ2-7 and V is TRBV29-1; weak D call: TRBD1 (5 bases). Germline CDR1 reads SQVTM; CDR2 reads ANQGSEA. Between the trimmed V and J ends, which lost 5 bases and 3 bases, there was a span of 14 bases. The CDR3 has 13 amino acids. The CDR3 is CSVFRDSYYEQYF. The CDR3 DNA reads TGCAGCGTTTTCCGCGACAGCTACTACGAGCAGTACTTC.

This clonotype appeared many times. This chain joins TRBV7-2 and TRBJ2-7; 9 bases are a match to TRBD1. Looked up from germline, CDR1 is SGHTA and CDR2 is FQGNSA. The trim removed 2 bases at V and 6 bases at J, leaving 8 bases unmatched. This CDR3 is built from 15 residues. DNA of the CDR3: TGTGCCAGCAGCTTAAGGCAGGGACAGGGTCGCGAGCAGTACTTC. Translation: CASSLRQGQGREQYF.

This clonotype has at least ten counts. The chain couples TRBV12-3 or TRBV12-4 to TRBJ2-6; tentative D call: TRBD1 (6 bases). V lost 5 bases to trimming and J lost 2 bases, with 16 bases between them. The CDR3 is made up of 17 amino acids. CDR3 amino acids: CASSVQGGWPGANVLTF. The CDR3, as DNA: TGTGCCAGCAGTGTACAGGGTGGGTGGCCTGGGGCCAACGTCCTGACTTTC.

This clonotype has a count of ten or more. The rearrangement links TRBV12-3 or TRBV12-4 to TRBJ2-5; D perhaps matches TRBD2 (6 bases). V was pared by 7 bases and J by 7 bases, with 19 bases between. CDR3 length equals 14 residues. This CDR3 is CASTRIGGVGTQYF. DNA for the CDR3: TGTGCCAGCACCAGAATCGGAGGGGTAGGGACCCAGTACTTC.

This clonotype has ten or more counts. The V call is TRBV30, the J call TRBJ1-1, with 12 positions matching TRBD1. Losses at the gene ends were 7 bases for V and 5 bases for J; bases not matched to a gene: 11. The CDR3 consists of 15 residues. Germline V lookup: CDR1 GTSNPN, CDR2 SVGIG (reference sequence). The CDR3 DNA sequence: TGTGCCTTCCGGGACAGGGGGCTTGGGAGTACTGAAGCTTTCTTT. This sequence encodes CAFRDRGLGSTEAFF.

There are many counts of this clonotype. The CDR3 nucleotides read TGTGCCAGCAGCACCGGGACAGATAATTCACCCCTCCACTTT. It codes for CASSTGTDNSPLHF. The chain carries TRBV6-5 and TRBJ1-6, with 7 bases fitting TRBD1. The germline gives CDR1 MNHEY, CDR2 SVGAGI. The CDR3 runs 14 residues. The V segment lost 6 bases and the J segment 5 bases; nucleotides outside the gene matches: 4.

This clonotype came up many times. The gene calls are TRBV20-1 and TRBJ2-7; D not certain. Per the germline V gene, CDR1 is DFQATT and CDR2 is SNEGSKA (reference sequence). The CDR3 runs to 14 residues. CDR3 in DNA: TGCAGCTCCGAGAAGGGATTAGGCACCTACGAGCAGTACTTC. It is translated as CSSEKGLGTYEQYF.

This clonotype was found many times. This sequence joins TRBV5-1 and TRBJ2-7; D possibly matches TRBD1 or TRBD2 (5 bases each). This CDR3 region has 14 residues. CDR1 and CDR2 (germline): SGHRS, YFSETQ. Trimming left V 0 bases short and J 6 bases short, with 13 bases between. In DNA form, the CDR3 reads TGCGCCAGCAGCTTGGTGGCAGGGACGGGCGAGCAGTACTTC. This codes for CASSLVAGTGEQYF.

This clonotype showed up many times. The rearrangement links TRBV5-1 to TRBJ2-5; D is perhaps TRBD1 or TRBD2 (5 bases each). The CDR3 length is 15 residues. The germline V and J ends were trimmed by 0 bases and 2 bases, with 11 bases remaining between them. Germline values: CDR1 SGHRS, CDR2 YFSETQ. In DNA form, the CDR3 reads TGCGCCAGCAGCTTGGCGGGACCTACTCAAGAGACCCAGTACTTC. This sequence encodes CASSLAGPTQETQYF.

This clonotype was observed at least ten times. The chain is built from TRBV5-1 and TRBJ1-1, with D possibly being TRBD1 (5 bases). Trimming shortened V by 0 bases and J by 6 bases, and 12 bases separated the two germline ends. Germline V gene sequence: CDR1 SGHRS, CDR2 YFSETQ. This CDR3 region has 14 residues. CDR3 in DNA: TGCGCCAGCAGCTTGGGCAGGGTAATACCTGAAGCTTTCTTT. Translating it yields CASSLGRVIPEAFF.

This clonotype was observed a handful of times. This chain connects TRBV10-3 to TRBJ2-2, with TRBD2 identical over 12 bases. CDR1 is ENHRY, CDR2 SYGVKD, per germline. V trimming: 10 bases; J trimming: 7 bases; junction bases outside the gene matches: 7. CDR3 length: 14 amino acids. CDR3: CATRLAGDGGELFF. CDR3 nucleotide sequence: TGTGCCACTCGACTAGCGGGGGATGGCGGGGAGCTGTTTTTT.

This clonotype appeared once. CDR3 DNA sequence: TGTGCCAGCAGCCCCACGCCGGGACAGGGGGCGAATCGTGATGGCTACACCTTC. Its translation is CASSPTPGQGANRDGYTF. The chain uses TRBV11-2 and TRBJ1-2, with 12 bases fitting TRBD1. Trimming took 5 bases from V and 6 from J; bases not matched to a gene: 16. This CDR3 is 18 amino acids long. The germline V gene has CDR1 SGHAT and CDR2 FQNNGV.

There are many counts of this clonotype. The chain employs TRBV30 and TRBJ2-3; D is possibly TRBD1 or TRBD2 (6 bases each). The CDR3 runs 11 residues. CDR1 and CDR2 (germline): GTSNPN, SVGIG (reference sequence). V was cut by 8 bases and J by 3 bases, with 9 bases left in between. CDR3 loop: CAGGGTDTQYF. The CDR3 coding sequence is TGTGCCGGAGGGGGTACAGATACGCAGTATTTT.

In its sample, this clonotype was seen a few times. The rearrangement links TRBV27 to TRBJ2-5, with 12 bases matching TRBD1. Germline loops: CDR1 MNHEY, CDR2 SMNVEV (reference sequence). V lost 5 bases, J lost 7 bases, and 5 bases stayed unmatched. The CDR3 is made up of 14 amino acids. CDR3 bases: TGTGCCAGCAGTCGGGACAGGGGGCTGGGGACCCAGTACTTC. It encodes CASSRDRGLGTQYF.

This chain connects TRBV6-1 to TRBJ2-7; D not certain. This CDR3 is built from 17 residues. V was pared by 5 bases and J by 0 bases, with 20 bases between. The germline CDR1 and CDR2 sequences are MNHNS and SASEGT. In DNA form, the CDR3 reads TGTGCCAGCAGTCAATCCCCCGGGTTTTACATCTCCTACGAGCAGTACTTC. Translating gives CASSQSPGFYISYEQYF.

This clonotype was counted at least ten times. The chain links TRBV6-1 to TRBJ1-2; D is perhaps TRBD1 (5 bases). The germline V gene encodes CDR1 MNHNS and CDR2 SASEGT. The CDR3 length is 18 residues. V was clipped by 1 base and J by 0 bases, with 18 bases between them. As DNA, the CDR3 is TGTGCCAGCAGTGAAGGGGTACTAAGGACATACTCTAACTATGGCTACACCTTC. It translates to CASSEGVLRTYSNYGYTF.

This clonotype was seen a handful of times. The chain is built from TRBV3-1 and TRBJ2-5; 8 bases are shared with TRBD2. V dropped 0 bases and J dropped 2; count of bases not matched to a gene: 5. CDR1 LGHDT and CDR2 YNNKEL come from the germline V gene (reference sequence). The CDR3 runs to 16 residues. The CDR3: CASSQDLGLGQETQYF. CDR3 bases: TGTGCCAGCAGCCAAGATCTGGGACTAGGACAAGAGACCCAGTACTTC.

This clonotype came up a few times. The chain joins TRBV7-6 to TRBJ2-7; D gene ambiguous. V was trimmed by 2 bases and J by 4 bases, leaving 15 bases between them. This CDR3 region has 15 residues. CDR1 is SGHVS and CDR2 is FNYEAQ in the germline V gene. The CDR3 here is CASSLSTQAEYEQYF. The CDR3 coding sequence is TGTGCCAGCAGCTTATCCACTCAAGCTGAATACGAGCAGTACTTC. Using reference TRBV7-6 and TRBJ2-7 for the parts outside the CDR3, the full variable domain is GAGVSQSPRYKVTKRGQDVALRCDPISGHVSLYWYRQALGQGPEFLTYFNYEAQQDKSGLPNDRFSAERPEGSISTLTIQRTEQRDSAMYRCASSLSTQAEYEQYFGPGTRLTVT.

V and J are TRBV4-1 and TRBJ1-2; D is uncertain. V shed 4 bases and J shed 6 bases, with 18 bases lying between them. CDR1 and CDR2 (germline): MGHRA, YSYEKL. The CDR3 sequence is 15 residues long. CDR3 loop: CASSPRTLQWDGYTF. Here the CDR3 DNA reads TGCGCCAGCAGCCCGCGGACTCTCCAGTGGGATGGCTACACCTTC.

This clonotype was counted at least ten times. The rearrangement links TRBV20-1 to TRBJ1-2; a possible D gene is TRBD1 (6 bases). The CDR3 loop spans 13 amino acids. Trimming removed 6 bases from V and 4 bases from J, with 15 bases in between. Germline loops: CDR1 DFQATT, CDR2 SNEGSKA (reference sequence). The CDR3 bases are TGCAGTGCATGGACAGAAACTAGCTATGGCTACACCTTC. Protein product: CSAWTETSYGYTF.

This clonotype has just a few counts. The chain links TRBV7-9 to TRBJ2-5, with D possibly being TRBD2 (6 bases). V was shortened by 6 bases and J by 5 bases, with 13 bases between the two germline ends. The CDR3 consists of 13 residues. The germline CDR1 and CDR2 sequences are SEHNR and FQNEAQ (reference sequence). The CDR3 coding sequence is TGTGCCAGCAGACTGGGGGGTCGGGAGACCCAGTACTTC. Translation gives CASRLGGRETQYF.

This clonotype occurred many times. The CDR3 sequence is CASSRGSDTEAFF. Here the CDR3 DNA reads TGTGCCAGCAGTAGAGGATCGGACACTGAAGCTTTCTTT. V is TRBV6-1 and J is TRBJ1-1; D gene unclear. V lost 5 bases to trimming and J lost 3 bases, with 10 bases between them. The CDR3 extends over 13 amino acids. Germline V gene lookup returns CDR1 MNHNS and CDR2 SASEGT.